This T cell receptor (beta chain) came from a study of Ad26.COV2.S vaccination and SARS-CoV-2 variants. Study outcomes and limitations: Post-vaccination spike-specific CD8+ and CD4+ T cell responses reportedly had substantial breadth. Recipients of either vaccine or placebo displayed similar breadth of non-spike TCRs.

Notes on this clone: The antigen is not known.

Germline CDR1 SNHLY, CDR2 FYNNEI. The V and J ends lost 8 bases and 3 bases respectively, with 13 bases between them. The CDR3 consists of 13 residues. Noted treatment: over 15 received Ad26.COV2.S at low or high dose, single or two shots; five or six received placebo; per-sample allocation not given. Specimen acquisition occurred on day 63 following the initial vaccine or placebo injection. Sequencing was performed with immunoSEQ multiplex PCR; in TCRdb, only in-frame clones are kept and a portion is missing. Among approximately 300,000 clones listed, about 85% were seen once. Source: peripheral blood, taken in a trial of Ad26.COV2.S vaccine versus placebo. The TCR comes from a person aged 18-60 years who received the Ad26.COV2.S COVID-19 vaccine or a placebo. V and J are TRBV2 and TRBJ2-5; TRBD1 might be the D (5 bases). The CDR3: CASVSATEETQYF. The DNA of the CDR3 is TGTGCCAGCGTGTCAGCGACAGAAGAGACCCAGTACTTC.